Presented here are 9 T cell receptor beta chains from one specimen sequenced in a study of early T cells in non-severe SARS-CoV-2 infection. TCRdb used MiXCR to reprocess the 5' RACE reads, holding one entry per CDR3 protein. The sample consists of 85,000 to 100,000 distinct CDR3 sequences, approximately 11% of them appearing once. The starting material was whole blood, obtained at baseline. The receptors stem from an adult who was a healthcare worker with PCR-confirmed SARS-CoV-2 infection or an uninfected control (not recorded which).

In this sample, this clonotype turned up a few times. The chain employs TRBV20-1 and TRBJ2-3; possibly TRBD1 for D (6 bases). CDR1 and CDR2 (germline): DFQATT, SNEGSKA (reference sequence). This CDR3 has 14 residues. Trimming took 2 bases from V and 0 from J, leaving 9 bases between them. The CDR3 loop reads CSARTQGSTDTQYF. The CDR3 coding sequence is TGCAGTGCTAGAACACAGGGTAGCACAGATACGCAGTATTTT.

This clonotype was counted many times. The chain recombines TRBV6-1 with TRBJ1-6; 8 positions match TRBD1. CDR1 is MNHNS, CDR2 SASEGT, per germline. The CDR3 has 15 amino acids. The J segment lost 8 bases and the V segment lost 4 bases, leaving 7 bases of the junction unmatched. This chain's CDR3 is CASSADRGQHSPLHF. DNA for the CDR3: TGTGCCAGCAGTGCCGACAGGGGCCAGCATTCACCCCTCCACTTT.

The rearrangement joins TRBV29-1 to TRBJ2-2; D is ambiguous. Germline CDR1 SQVTM, CDR2 ANQGSEA. This CDR3 comprises 14 residues. V was trimmed by 7 bases and J by 0 bases, leaving 12 bases between them. This chain's CDR3 is CSGQLDTNTGELFF. For the CDR3, the DNA is TGCAGCGGCCAGTTGGATACGAACACCGGGGAGCTGTTTTTT.

The sample holds a few counts of this clonotype. The chain carries TRBV7-6 and TRBJ2-1; D is possibly TRBD1 (5 bases). Germline CDR1 SGHVS, CDR2 FNYEAQ. The V and J ends lost 4 bases and 7 bases respectively, with 11 bases between them. The CDR3 length is 13 residues. The CDR3 here is CASSSQQGNEQFF. DNA for the CDR3: TGTGCCAGCAGCTCCCAGCAGGGAAATGAGCAGTTCTTC.

Only a few counts were recorded for this clonotype. This chain joins TRBV7-3 and TRBJ2-3; D remains ambiguous. With 4 bases removed from V and 7 bases from J, the gap between germline ends came to 12 bases. The CDR3 is made up of 13 amino acids. CDR1 is SGHTA and CDR2 is FQGTGA in the germline V gene. CDR3 sequence (DNA): TGTGCCAGCAGCTCTGATCTAGGACATACGCAGTATTTT. It translates to CASSSDLGHTQYF.

This rearrangement joins TRBV10-3 to TRBJ2-7; 9 bases agree with TRBD1. Germline-derived CDR1 and CDR2 are ENHRY and SYGVKD. J lost 5 bases, V lost 6 bases, and 8 bases had no gene match. This CDR3 spans 14 amino acids. The CDR3: CAISAGTGTNEQYF. The CDR3 DNA reads TGTGCCATCAGCGCCGGGACAGGGACCAACGAGCAGTACTTC.

This clonotype was observed a handful of times. The rearrangement links TRBV10-3 to TRBJ2-3; the match to TRBD1 covers 7 bases. The CDR3 has 14 amino acids. Germline V gives CDR1 ENHRY, CDR2 SYGVKD. The V and J ends lost 5 bases and 2 bases, in that order; junction bases with no gene match: 4. The CDR3 reads CAISQGQNTDTQYF. CDR3 coding DNA: TGTGCCATCAGTCAGGGACAGAACACAGATACGCAGTATTTT.

The CDR3 region is CASRGTGGPSNEQFF. The CDR3 nucleotides read TGTGCCAGTAGGGGAACGGGGGGCCCTTCCAATGAGCAGTTCTTC. The V gene is TRBV19, the J gene TRBJ2-1, with D perhaps TRBD2 (7 bases). CDR3 length: 15 amino acids. CDR1 and CDR2 from the germline V gene are LNHDA and SQIVND (reference sequence). With 6 bases removed from V and 6 bases from J, the gap between germline ends came to 18 bases.

This chain uses TRBV10-3 with TRBJ2-5; no definite D call. The CDR3 is made up of 13 amino acids. Germline V gives CDR1 ENHRY, CDR2 SYGVKD. V dropped 3 bases and J dropped 2 bases, with 7 bases sitting between them. The DNA of the CDR3 is TGTGCCATCAGTGAAGTAGGACAAGAGACCCAGTACTTC. Its translation: CAISEVGQETQYF.